The clone carrying this TCR beta chain has a count of ten or more. Antigen specificity is unknown. These data come from a study of early T cells in non-severe SARS-CoV-2 infection. At the level of the study: Unsorted whole-blood RNA was sequenced in bulk, leaving chains unpaired. Findings of the study overall: Using VDJdb, the matching emphasized anti-spike CD8 responses while missing private and CD4 specificities.

Researchers attached unique molecular identifiers to individual cDNA molecules. TCRdb itself ran the 5' RACE reads through MiXCR, one entry per CDR3 protein. The repertoire includes approximately 38,000 distinct CDR3 sequences, 4.5% to 5% of them detected once, and approximately 4.8% sits in the top ten. The CDR3 extends over 17 amino acids. V lost 5 bases, J lost 8 bases, and 20 bases stayed unmatched. CDR1 and CDR2 from the germline V gene are SGHTA and FQGNSA. The chain employs TRBV7-2 and TRBJ2-7, with TRBD2 identical over 8 bases. The specimen sequenced was whole blood. The clonotype was recovered from an adult who was a healthcare worker with PCR-confirmed SARS-CoV-2 infection or an uninfected control (not recorded which). CDR3 DNA: TGTGCCAGCAGCCTCCTTGACGGGGGGGGATTTACTGGCAAGCAGTACTTC. It translates to CASSLLDGGGFTGKQYF. The complete variable domain, with remaining parts taken from reference TRBV7-2 and TRBJ2-7, reads GAGVSQSPSNKVTEKGKDVELRCDPISGHTALYWYRQSLGQGLEFLIYFQGNSAPDKSGLPSDRFSAERTGGSVSTLTIQRTQQEDSAVYLCASSLLDGGGFTGKQYFGPGTRLTVT.